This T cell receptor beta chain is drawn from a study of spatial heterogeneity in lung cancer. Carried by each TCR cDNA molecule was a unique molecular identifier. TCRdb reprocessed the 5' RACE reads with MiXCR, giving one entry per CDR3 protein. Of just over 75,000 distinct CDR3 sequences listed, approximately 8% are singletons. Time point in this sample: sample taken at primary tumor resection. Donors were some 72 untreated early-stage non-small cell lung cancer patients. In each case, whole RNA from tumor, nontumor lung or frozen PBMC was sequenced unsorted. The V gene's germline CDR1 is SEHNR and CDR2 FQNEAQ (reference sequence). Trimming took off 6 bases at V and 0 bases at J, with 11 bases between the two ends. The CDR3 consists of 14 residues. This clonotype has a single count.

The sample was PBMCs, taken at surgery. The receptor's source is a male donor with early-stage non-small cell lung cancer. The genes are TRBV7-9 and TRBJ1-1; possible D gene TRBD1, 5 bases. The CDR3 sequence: CASRSGTLNTEAFF. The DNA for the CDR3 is TGTGCCAGCAGATCCGGGACTTTGAACACTGAAGCTTTCTTT.